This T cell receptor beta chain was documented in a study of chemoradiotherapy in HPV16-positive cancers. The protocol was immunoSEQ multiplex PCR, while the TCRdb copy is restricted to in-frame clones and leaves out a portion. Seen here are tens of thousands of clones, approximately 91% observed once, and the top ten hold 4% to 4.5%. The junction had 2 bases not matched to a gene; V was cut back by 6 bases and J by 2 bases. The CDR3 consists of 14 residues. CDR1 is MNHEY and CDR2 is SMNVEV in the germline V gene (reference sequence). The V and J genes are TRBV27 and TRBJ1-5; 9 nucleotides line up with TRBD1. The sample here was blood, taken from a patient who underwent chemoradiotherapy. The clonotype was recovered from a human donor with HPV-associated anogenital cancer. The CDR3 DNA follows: TGTGCCAGCAGCAGGGACAGGGGCAATCAGCCCCAGCATTTT. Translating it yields CASSRDRGNQPQHF.